Listed below are T cell receptor beta chains from one sample, sequenced in a study of blood T cell repertoires in COVID-19. TCRdb's table, derived via immunoSEQ multiplex PCR, lists solely in-frame clones and lacks some. The table has 110,000 or so clones, about nine tenths seen once. Sequenced input: peripheral blood. These receptors were taken from a woman between 50 and 59 years old with acute or convalescent COVID-19. Both conserved end residues are part of each CDR3. D genes are given only for firm matches. A row's size may be missing; if present it is once, few, many or a size class.

CDR3 length	clone size	V gene	J gene	D gene	CDR3 DNA	CDR3 protein
15	few	TRBV24-1	TRBJ2-1	TRBD1	TGTGCCACCAGTGAGGGGACAGGGACTTACAATGAGCAGTTCTTC	CATSEGTGTYNEQFF
16	.	TRBV7-8	TRBJ1-5	.	TGTGCCAGCAGCTTAGGTCGAGGCGGGGGCAATCAGCCCCAGCATTTT	CASSLGRGGGNQPQHF
15	.	TRBV6-5	TRBJ1-1	.	TGTGCCAGCACCTCCCTCGGGTCGGGGGACACTGAAGCTTTCTTT	CASTSLGSGDTEAFF
16	.	TRBV6-5	TRBJ1-3	.	TGTGCCAGCAGTTACTCAAGGACAGTCTCTGGAAACACCATATATTTT	CASSYSRTVSGNTIYF
16	once	TRBV3-1/TRBV3-2	TRBJ2-5	TRBD2	TGTGCCAGCAGCCAGTCTGGAGCGGGAGTGTCGGAGACCCAGTACTTC	CASSQSGAGVSETQYF
15	.	TRBV27	TRBJ2-1	TRBD2	TGTGCCAGCAGTTTGCCCAGCGGGACGGGGGATGAGCAGTTCTTC	CASSLPSGTGDEQFF
13	.	TRBV6-6	TRBJ1-1	TRBD1	TGTGCCAGCAGTTATATAGGGGCCAGGGGGGCTTTCTTT	CASSYIGARGAFF
13	.	TRBV2	TRBJ2-3	.	TGTGCCAGGGGAGCGGAGGGCCCAGATACGCAGTATTTT	CARGAEGPDTQYF
15	.	TRBV2	TRBJ2-5	TRBD2	TGTGCCAGCACCCGAAGCGGACTAGTTGCGGAGACCCAGTACTTC	CASTRSGLVAETQYF
16	.	TRBV9	TRBJ2-1	TRBD2	TGTGCCAGCAGCAAGGGACTAGCGGACTTCTACAATGAGCAGTTCTTC	CASSKGLADFYNEQFF
14	.	TRBV7-9	TRBJ1-4	.	TGTGCCAGCAGCTTAGCCAGGGCGAATGAAAAACTGTTTTTT	CASSLARANEKLFF
16	.	TRBV5-4	TRBJ2-1	TRBD2	TGTGCCAGCAGCACACTAGCGGGAACTGTTTACAATGAGCAGTTCTTC	CASSTLAGTVYNEQFF
14	.	TRBV6-5	TRBJ1-1	TRBD1	TGTGCCAGCAGTCTACAGGGGGCGAACACTGAAGCTTTCTTT	CASSLQGANTEAFF
16	few	TRBV19	TRBJ1-1	.	TGTGCCAGCGAAGACTATCATTCCGAGGGAGTCACTGAAGCTTTCTTT	CASEDYHSEGVTEAFF
14	.	TRBV19	TRBJ2-1	.	TGTGCCAGTAAACGGGAAAGTTCCCACAATGAGCAGTTCTTC	CASKRESSHNEQFF
15	.	TRBV2	TRBJ1-2	TRBD1	TGTGCCAGCAGCGACGATATCGGGACAGAACGGGGCTACACCTTC	CASSDDIGTERGYTF
17	.	TRBV19	TRBJ1-2	.	TGTGCCAGTAGTACCCCCATCCGGACAGTTACTAACTATGGCTACACCTTC	CASSTPIRTVTNYGYTF
15	.	TRBV6-1	TRBJ2-1	TRBD2	TGTGCCAGCAGTGAAGCCAGCGGGAGTTGGGATGAGCAGTTCTTC	CASSEASGSWDEQFF
12	.	TRBV30	TRBJ1-2	.	TGTGCCTGGAGTGCGCAGGGCTATGGCTACACCTTC	CAWSAQGYGYTF
11	.	TRBV19	TRBJ1-1	TRBD1	TGTGCCGCAAGGAGGGGGCCTGAAGCTTTCTTT	CAARRGPEAFF
15	.	TRBV6-5	TRBJ1-1	.	TGTGCCAGCAGTTACTCGGGCAGGGGTGACACTGAAGCTTTCTTT	CASSYSGRGDTEAFF
13	.	TRBV3-1/TRBV3-2	TRBJ1-2	.	TGTGCCAGCAGCCAGGCGGCCAACTATGGCTACACCTTC	CASSQAANYGYTF
13	once	TRBV30	TRBJ1-2	.	TGTGCCTGGGGGGACGGAGGATACTATGGCTACACCTTC	CAWGDGGYYGYTF
14	.	TRBV6-2/TRBV6-3	TRBJ2-7	.	TGTGCCAGCAGTCCATCGACATTCTCCTACGAGCAGTACTTC	CASSPSTFSYEQYF
18	.	TRBV28	TRBJ2-1	TRBD2	TGTGCCAGCAGCCCTATGAGCGGGAGGGCCTCCTCGGGCGATGAGCAGTTCTTC	CASSPMSGRASSGDEQFF
18	few	TRBV28	TRBJ1-1	TRBD1	TGTGCCAGCAGTTTATTCTCGGGAGCAACAGGGGGCGGCAGTGAAGCTTTCTTT	CASSLFSGATGGGSEAFF
14	.	TRBV4-1	TRBJ1-1	TRBD1	TGCGCCAGCAGCCACACAGGGGCGAACACTGAAGCTTTCTTT	CASSHTGANTEAFF
17	.	TRBV18	TRBJ2-7	TRBD2	TGTGCCAGCTCACCACCCTCTCGCGGGGGGGTTTTAGACGAGCAGTACTTC	CASSPPSRGGVLDEQYF